The present entry profiles one TCR beta chain with its context. Germline V gene lookup returns CDR1 KGHSH and CDR2 LQKENI. V was clipped by 2 bases and J by 1 base, with 8 bases between them. This CDR3 is 14 amino acids long. This specimen belongs to a study of blood T cell repertoires in COVID-19. Study-wide context: Donors in the United States, Italy and Spain gave samples during acute or convalescent COVID-19. From T cells, B-cell-depleted T cells, or PBMCs came the material, which was cDNA or gDNA.

Followed over time, Seattle patients had been enrolled while infection was active. Original analysis: Reference gene primer amplification gave nucleated cell count estimates. Libraries were prepared by immunoSEQ multiplex PCR; TCRdb keeps only in-frame clonotypes and omits some of them. That table supplies the V and J calls and clone size; D and trimming were determined from the DNA. The sample yields some 500,000 clones, approximately 88% seen once. V is TRBV18 and J is TRBJ1-1; D not resolved. This TCR came from a woman aged 50 to 65 with COVID-19, enrolled during active disease. The sequenced sample was peripheral blood. The CDR3 sequence: CASSPIEGNTEAFF. In nucleotides, the CDR3 is TGTGCCAGCTCACCAATAGAGGGGAACACTGAAGCTTTCTTT.